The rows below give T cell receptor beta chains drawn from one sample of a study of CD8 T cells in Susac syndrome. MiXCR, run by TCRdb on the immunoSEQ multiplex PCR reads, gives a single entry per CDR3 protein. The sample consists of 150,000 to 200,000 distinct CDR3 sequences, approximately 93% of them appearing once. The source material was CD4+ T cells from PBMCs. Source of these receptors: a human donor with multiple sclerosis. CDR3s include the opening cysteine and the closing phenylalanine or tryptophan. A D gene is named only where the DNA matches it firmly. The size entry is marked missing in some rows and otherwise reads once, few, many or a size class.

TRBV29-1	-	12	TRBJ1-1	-	CSGTAAGTEAFF	TGCAGCGGAACAGCGGCGGGCACTGAAGCTTTCTTT
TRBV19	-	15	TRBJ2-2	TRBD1	CASIRDRANTGELFF	TGTGCCAGTATTAGGGACAGGGCGAACACCGGGGAGCTGTTTTTT
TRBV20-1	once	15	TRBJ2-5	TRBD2	CSARTSGPYQETQYF	TGCAGTGCGAGGACTAGCGGCCCGTACCAAGAGACCCAGTACTTC
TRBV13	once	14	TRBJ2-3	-	CASSLQGSTDTQYF	TGTGCCAGCAGCTTGCAGGGTAGCACAGATACGCAGTATTTT
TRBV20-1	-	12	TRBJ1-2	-	CSASKGNYGYTF	TGCAGTGCTAGCAAGGGAAACTATGGCTACACCTTC
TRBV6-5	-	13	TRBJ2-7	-	CASNTMDSYEQYF	TGTGCCAGCAATACCATGGACAGCTACGAGCAGTACTTC
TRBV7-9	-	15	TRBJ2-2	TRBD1	CASSPGQGEGGELFF	TGTGCCAGCAGCCCCGGACAGGGTGAAGGCGGGGAGCTGTTTTTT
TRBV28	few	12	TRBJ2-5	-	CASSLDGETQYF	TGTGCCAGCAGTTTGGATGGGGAGACCCAGTACTTC
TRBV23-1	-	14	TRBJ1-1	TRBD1	CARDGGQANTEAFF	TGCGCCAGGGACGGGGGACAGGCGAACACTGAAGCTTTCTTT
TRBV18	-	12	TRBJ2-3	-	CASSPFADTQYF	TGTGCCAGCTCACCTTTCGCAGATACGCAGTATTTT
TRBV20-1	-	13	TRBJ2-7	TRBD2	CSAPRTSDYEQYF	TGCAGTGCCCCACGGACTAGCGATTACGAGCAGTACTTC
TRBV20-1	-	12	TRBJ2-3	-	CSASGNEDTQYF	TGCAGTGCTAGCGGGAATGAAGATACGCAGTATTTT
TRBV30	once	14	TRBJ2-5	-	CAWSTSGGQETQYF	TGTGCCTGGAGTACGAGTGGGGGCCAAGAGACCCAGTACTTC
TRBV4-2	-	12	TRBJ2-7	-	CASSQDRYEQYF	TGTGCCAGCAGCCAAGATCGCTACGAGCAGTACTTC
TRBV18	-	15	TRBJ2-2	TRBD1	CASSPRTGYDGELFF	TGTGCCAGCTCACCCCGGACAGGATACGACGGGGAGCTGTTTTTT
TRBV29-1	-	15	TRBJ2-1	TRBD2	CSAKTSGRGIYEQFF	TGCAGCGCGAAGACTAGCGGGAGGGGAATCTATGAGCAGTTCTTC
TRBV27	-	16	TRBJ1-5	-	CASSLSGAGSNQPQHF	TGTGCCAGCAGTTTATCGGGGGCTGGGTCAAATCAGCCCCAGCATTTT
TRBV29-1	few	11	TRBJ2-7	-	CSVVVAYEQYF	TGCAGCGTTGTGGTAGCCTACGAGCAGTACTTC
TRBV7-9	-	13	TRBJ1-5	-	CASEMGGNQPQHF	TGTGCCAGCGAAATGGGCGGCAATCAGCCCCAGCATTTT
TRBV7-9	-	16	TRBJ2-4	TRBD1	CASSLGQGAWGDIQYF	TGTGCCAGCAGCTTAGGACAGGGGGCCTGGGGGGACATTCAGTACTTC
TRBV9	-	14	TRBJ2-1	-	CASGLINSYNEQFF	TGTGCCAGCGGGCTGATAAACTCCTACAATGAGCAGTTCTTC
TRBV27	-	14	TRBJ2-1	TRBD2	CASSLLAGRNEQFF	TGTGCCAGCAGTTTACTAGCGGGAAGGAATGAGCAGTTCTTC
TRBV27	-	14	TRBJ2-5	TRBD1	CASGAGQGQETQYF	TGTGCCAGCGGAGCGGGACAGGGCCAAGAGACCCAGTACTTC
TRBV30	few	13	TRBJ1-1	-	CAWSVATTTEAFF	TGTGCCTGGAGTGTAGCAACAACGACTGAAGCTTTCTTT
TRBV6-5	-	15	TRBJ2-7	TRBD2	CASWGGGAGSYEQYF	TGTGCCAGCTGGGGCGGGGGGGCAGGCTCCTACGAGCAGTACTTC
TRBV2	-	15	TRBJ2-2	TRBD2	CASSAGAGGIGELFF	TGTGCCAGCAGTGCTGGAGCGGGGGGCATCGGGGAGCTGTTTTTT
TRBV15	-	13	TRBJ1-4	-	CATSRDLREKLFF	TGTGCCACCAGCAGAGATCTGAGGGAAAAACTGTTTTTT